A selection of T cell receptor beta chains follows, all from one sample in a study of shared T cell receptors in the human thymus. Profiling relied on immunoSEQ multiplex PCR, and the TCRdb table lists in-frame clones only, not all of them. This table holds more than 550,000 clones, about 89% found once. In addition, the sample was reused for a study of human thymus T cells.

Specimen: thymocytes. All receptors come from a boy younger than two with a congenital heart defect. Each CDR3 is given with its conserved first and last residue. The D gene is left open where the match is weak.

v_call	d_call	j_call	cdr3_aa	cdr3_nt
TRBV19	TRBD2	TRBJ2-2	CASSTRGGPKREHTGELFF	TGTGCCAGTAGTACTAGGGGGGGACCTAAGCGGGAGCACACCGGGGAGCTGTTTTTT
TRBV19	NA	TRBJ1-5	CASRGKRNYLPSNQPQHF	TGTGCCAGTAGGGGTAAGCGGAACTACTTGCCCAGCAATCAGCCCCAGCATTTT
TRBV5-1	NA	TRBJ2-2	CASSLVQTTGELFF	TGCGCCAGCAGCTTGGTACAGACCACCGGGGAGCTGTTTTTT
TRBV7-2	NA	TRBJ1-2	CASSRGTAKTDGYTF	TGTGCCAGCAGCCGCGGGACTGCGAAGACGGATGGCTACACCTTC
TRBV10-3	TRBD2	TRBJ2-1	CAISPSGNIKEQFF	TGTGCCATCAGTCCTAGCGGGAACATCAAGGAGCAGTTCTTC
TRBV5-4	NA	TRBJ1-2	CASSTLGGTFYGYTF	TGTGCCAGCAGCACCCTCGGGGGTACATTCTATGGCTACACCTTC
TRBV6-6	NA	TRBJ2-7	CASSLSKGAGSYEQYF	TGTGCCAGCAGTTTATCGAAGGGGGCGGGATCCTACGAGCAGTACTTC
TRBV29-1	NA	TRBJ2-3	CSVDRGGDTQYF	TGCAGCGTTGACAGGGGTGGAGATACGCAGTATTTT
TRBV28	NA	TRBJ1-2	CASSLEDPKTHYGYTF	TGTGCCAGCAGTTTGGAGGACCCCAAAACTCACTATGGCTACACCTTC
TRBV5-1	TRBD2	TRBJ2-1	CASSLVGLAGNNEQFF	TGCGCCAGCAGCTTGGTGGGACTAGCGGGGAACAATGAGCAGTTCTTC